Listed below are T cell receptor beta chains from one sample, sequenced in a study of blood T cell repertoires in COVID-19. Clones were read by immunoSEQ multiplex PCR, and TCRdb kept only the in-frame ones, dropping some. The data hold more than 250,000 clones, with 87% observed a single time. What was sequenced was peripheral blood. Receptors originate from a man between 45 and 60 years old with active or convalescent COVID-19. Both conserved end residues are part of each CDR3. Each record gives: CDR3 protein, CDR3 DNA, D gene, J gene, clone size, V gene. A D gene is named only where the DNA matches it firmly. Where a row states a size, it is once, few, many or the class of an expanded clone; other rows omit it.

CDR3 protein: CASSGQGSTYNEQFF
CDR3 DNA: TGTGCCAGCAGTGGACAGGGGTCTACCTACAATGAGCAGTTCTTC
D gene: TRBD1
J gene: TRBJ2-1
clone size: NA
V gene: TRBV2

CDR3 protein: CASTYWDRGASRPSYNSPLHF
CDR3 DNA: TGTGCCAGTACCTACTGGGACAGGGGAGCTTCCCGCCCCTCCTATAATTCACCCCTCCACTTT
D gene: TRBD1
J gene: TRBJ1-6
clone size: NA
V gene: TRBV19

CDR3 protein: CASSSSFSEAFF
CDR3 DNA: TGTGCCAGCAGTTCGAGTTTTTCAGAAGCTTTCTTT
D gene: NA
J gene: TRBJ1-1
clone size: NA
V gene: TRBV28

CDR3 protein: CASNLAGGSTDTQYF
CDR3 DNA: TGTGCCAGCAACCTAGCGGGGGGGAGCACAGATACGCAGTATTTT
D gene: TRBD2
J gene: TRBJ2-3
clone size: NA
V gene: TRBV3-1/TRBV3-2

CDR3 protein: CASSLAERAYTGELFF
CDR3 DNA: TGCGCCAGCAGCTTGGCCGAGCGGGCATACACCGGGGAGCTGTTTTTT
D gene: NA
J gene: TRBJ2-2
clone size: few
V gene: TRBV5-1

CDR3 protein: CASSPRDSALNYGYTF
CDR3 DNA: TGTGCCAGCTCACCTCGGGACAGTGCCCTTAACTATGGCTACACCTTC
D gene: TRBD1
J gene: TRBJ1-2
clone size: once
V gene: TRBV18

CDR3 protein: CASSQDRLYYGYTF
CDR3 DNA: TGTGCCAGCAGCCAGGACAGGCTCTACTATGGCTACACCTTC
D gene: TRBD1
J gene: TRBJ1-2
clone size: once
V gene: TRBV7-2

CDR3 protein: CASRFYGEGANTGELFF
CDR3 DNA: TGTGCCAGCAGGTTTTACGGAGAGGGGGCGAACACCGGGGAGCTGTTTTTT
D gene: NA
J gene: TRBJ2-2
clone size: NA
V gene: TRBV5-6

CDR3 protein: CASSLTGKANRDEKLFF
CDR3 DNA: TGTGCCAGCAGCTTGACAGGGAAGGCAAATAGGGATGAAAAACTGTTTTTT
D gene: TRBD1
J gene: TRBJ1-4
clone size: few
V gene: TRBV7-2

CDR3 protein: CASSMGGGYTEAFF
CDR3 DNA: TGTGCCAGTAGTATGGGTGGAGGGTACACTGAAGCTTTCTTT
D gene: NA
J gene: TRBJ1-1
clone size: NA
V gene: TRBV19

CDR3 protein: CASSQTGSMDSPLHF
CDR3 DNA: TGTGCCAGCAGCCAGACAGGGAGCATGGATTCACCCCTCCACTTT
D gene: TRBD1
J gene: TRBJ1-6
clone size: NA
V gene: TRBV3-1/TRBV3-2

CDR3 protein: CAKRGGRLETQYF
CDR3 DNA: TGTGCCAAACGGGGTGGGCGATTAGAGACCCAGTACTTC
D gene: NA
J gene: TRBJ2-5
clone size: few
V gene: TRBV2

CDR3 protein: CASRIPGQGDISYGYTF
CDR3 DNA: TGTGCCAGCAGGATACCGGGACAGGGGGATATTAGCTATGGCTACACCTTC
D gene: TRBD1
J gene: TRBJ1-2
clone size: NA
V gene: TRBV28

CDR3 protein: CASSKRLAGGRNEQFF
CDR3 DNA: TGTGCCAGCAGCAAACGACTAGCGGGGGGGCGAAATGAGCAGTTCTTC
D gene: TRBD2
J gene: TRBJ2-1
clone size: NA
V gene: TRBV7-3

CDR3 protein: CASRVPRGTIYF
CDR3 DNA: TGTGCCAGCAGGGTTCCCCGGGGCACCATATATTTT
D gene: NA
J gene: TRBJ1-3
clone size: NA
V gene: TRBV13

CDR3 protein: CASSLDLNTEAFF
CDR3 DNA: TGTGCCAGCAGCTTAGACTTGAACACTGAAGCTTTCTTT
D gene: NA
J gene: TRBJ1-1
clone size: NA
V gene: TRBV7-2

CDR3 protein: CASSLDGTGGFDEQFF
CDR3 DNA: TGCGCCAGCAGCTTGGATGGGACAGGGGGCTTCGATGAGCAGTTCTTC
D gene: TRBD1
J gene: TRBJ2-1
clone size: NA
V gene: TRBV5-1

CDR3 protein: CAWSRTRRYEQYF
CDR3 DNA: TGTGCCTGGAGTCGTACGCGGCGTTACGAGCAGTACTTC
D gene: NA
J gene: TRBJ2-7
clone size: once
V gene: TRBV30

CDR3 protein: CASSYSQGGMTGELFF
CDR3 DNA: TGTGCCAGCAGTTACTCGCAGGGAGGTATGACCGGGGAGCTGTTTTTT
D gene: NA
J gene: TRBJ2-2
clone size: NA
V gene: TRBV6-6

CDR3 protein: CASSQGRGGAGIEQFF
CDR3 DNA: TGCGCCAGCAGCCAGGGTCGTGGGGGGGCCGGGATTGAGCAGTTCTTC
D gene: NA
J gene: TRBJ2-1
clone size: NA
V gene: TRBV4-1

CDR3 protein: CAWGGQGSTEAFF
CDR3 DNA: TGTGCCTGGGGGGGACAGGGAAGCACTGAAGCTTTCTTT
D gene: TRBD1
J gene: TRBJ1-1
clone size: NA
V gene: TRBV30

CDR3 protein: CASSQSTRPPYGYTF
CDR3 DNA: TGCGCCAGCAGTCAATCTACTAGGCCGCCCTATGGCTACACCTTC
D gene: NA
J gene: TRBJ1-2
clone size: NA
V gene: TRBV23-1

CDR3 protein: CASSQEYGEMDTIYF
CDR3 DNA: TGCGCCAGCAGCCAGGAATACGGGGAAATGGACACCATATATTTT
D gene: NA
J gene: TRBJ1-3
clone size: few
V gene: TRBV4-3

CDR3 protein: CASSQGIKHEQYF
CDR3 DNA: TGTGCCAGCAGTCAGGGGATTAAACACGAGCAGTACTTC
D gene: NA
J gene: TRBJ2-7
clone size: NA
V gene: TRBV6-6

CDR3 protein: CASSQQRDSSYEQYF
CDR3 DNA: TGCGCCAGCAGCCAACAACGGGACAGCAGCTACGAGCAGTACTTC
D gene: TRBD1
J gene: TRBJ2-7
clone size: NA
V gene: TRBV4-3

CDR3 protein: CASRTRRYEQYF
CDR3 DNA: TGTGCCAGCAGGACTAGGCGGTACGAGCAGTACTTC
D gene: NA
J gene: TRBJ2-7
clone size: NA
V gene: TRBV28

CDR3 protein: CASSQTPRGGPSTDTQYF
CDR3 DNA: TGTGCCAGCAGCCAAACGCCGCGGGGGGGGCCTAGCACAGATACGCAGTATTTT
D gene: TRBD2
J gene: TRBJ2-3
clone size: NA
V gene: TRBV4-2

CDR3 protein: CASSPNSGGAINYGYTF
CDR3 DNA: TGTGCCAGCAGTCCCAACTCAGGGGGCGCGATCAACTATGGCTACACCTTC
D gene: TRBD1
J gene: TRBJ1-2
clone size: NA
V gene: TRBV7-9

CDR3 protein: CATSSYMNTEAFF
CDR3 DNA: TGTGCCACCAGCAGTTACATGAACACTGAAGCTTTCTTT
D gene: NA
J gene: TRBJ1-1
clone size: NA
V gene: TRBV2

CDR3 protein: CASTDGGPRRFF
CDR3 DNA: TGCGCCAGCACCGACGGGGGGCCTCGGAGGTTCTTC
D gene: NA
J gene: TRBJ2-1
clone size: NA
V gene: TRBV5-1

CDR3 protein: CSVRQGVGETQYF
CDR3 DNA: TGCAGCGTCAGACAGGGTGTTGGGGAGACCCAGTACTTC
D gene: TRBD1
J gene: TRBJ2-5
clone size: NA
V gene: TRBV29-1

CDR3 protein: CASSSGGIGEKLFF
CDR3 DNA: TGTGCCAGCAGTTCGGGGGGAATTGGAGAAAAACTGTTTTTT
D gene: NA
J gene: TRBJ1-4
clone size: NA
V gene: TRBV28

CDR3 protein: CASSQDRASYNEQFF
CDR3 DNA: TGTGCCAGCAGTCAGGACAGGGCCTCCTACAATGAGCAGTTCTTC
D gene: TRBD1
J gene: TRBJ2-1
clone size: NA
V gene: TRBV6-5